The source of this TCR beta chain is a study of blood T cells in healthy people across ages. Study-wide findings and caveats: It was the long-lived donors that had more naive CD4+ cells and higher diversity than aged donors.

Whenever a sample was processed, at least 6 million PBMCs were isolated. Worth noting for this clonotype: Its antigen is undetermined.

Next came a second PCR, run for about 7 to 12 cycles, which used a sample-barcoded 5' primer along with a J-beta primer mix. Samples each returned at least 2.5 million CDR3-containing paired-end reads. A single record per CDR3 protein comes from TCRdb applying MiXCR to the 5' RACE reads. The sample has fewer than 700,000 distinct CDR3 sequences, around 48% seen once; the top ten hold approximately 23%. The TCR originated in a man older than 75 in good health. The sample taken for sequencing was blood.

The CDR3: CASSLGPVQSNTEAFF. CDR3 DNA: TGTGCCAGCAGCTTAGGGCCGGTACAGTCAAACACTGAAGCTTTCTTT. The chain couples TRBV7-2 to TRBJ1-1; D remains unclear. The CDR3 spans 16 residues. Trimming cost V 1 base and J 2 bases, with 14 bases left between them. Germline CDR1 SGHTA, CDR2 FQGNSA.